This T cell receptor beta chain was captured by sequencing in a study of Graves' ophthalmopathy and Graves' hyperthyroidism. This clonotype was detected ten times or more. TCR beta CDR3 regions were amplified from RNA transcripts. The workflow started with a first-round RT-PCR run with HTBI primers and then moved on to a second-round multiplex PCR. TCRdb processed the multiplex PCR reads anew with MiXCR; each CDR3 protein has one entry. The sample records approximately 150,000 distinct CDR3 sequences, 35% to 50% being singletons. The length of the CDR3 is 12 residues. Trimming stripped 4 bases from V and 0 bases from J, with 3 bases between. Germline loops: CDR1 SGHTA, CDR2 FQGTGA.

Sequenced input: peripheral blood. The V and J genes are TRBV7-3 and TRBJ1-1; D unresolved. The sequence came from a man aged 25 to 40 with Graves' ophthalmopathy. CDR3 bases: TGTGCCAGCAGCTCAATGAACACTGAAGCTTTCTTT. Translated: CASSSMNTEAFF.